Listed here are 25 T cell receptor beta chains from one sample, sequenced in a study of T cell changes during pregnancy in multiple sclerosis. Generated by immunoSEQ multiplex PCR, the TCRdb table keeps only in-frame clones and is missing some. The sample contains tens of thousands of clones, less than 95% of which appear only once. Sequencing was performed on peripheral blood, taken before pregnancy. These receptors all come from a female donor with multiple sclerosis, enrolled in a pregnancy study.

The V call is TRBV12-5, the J call TRBJ1-5, with 8 nucleotides matching TRBD1. The V and J ends lost 5 bases and 7 bases, in that order; junction bases with no gene match: 13. Germline CDR1 reads LGHNT; CDR2 reads FRNRAP. CDR3 length equals 16 residues. This chain's CDR3 is CASGTSSTGARQPQHF. CDR3 bases: TGTGCTAGTGGTACTTCCTCGACAGGGGCAAGACAGCCCCAGCATTTT.

This rearrangement joins TRBV2 to TRBJ1-1; TRBD1 agrees at 7 bases. The CDR3 has 14 residues. V was clipped by 8 bases and J by 0 bases; unmatched bases: 6. Germline V gene data show CDR1 as SNHLY and CDR2 as FYNNEI. Written as DNA, the CDR3 is TGTGCCAGCGGTGCGGGACAGATGAACACTGAAGCTTTCTTT. It is translated as CASGAGQMNTEAFF.

The chain is built from TRBV11-1 and TRBJ1-1, with 9 nucleotides matching TRBD1. The CDR3 totals 16 residues. The junction had 8 bases not matched to a gene; V was cut back by 3 bases and J by 3 bases. Germline V gene data show CDR1 as SGHAT and CDR2 as FQDESV (reference sequence). The CDR3 sequence: CASSFTGGAGDTEAFF. The CDR3 nucleotides read TGTGCCAGCAGCTTTACAGGGGGCGCAGGGGACACTGAAGCTTTCTTT.

This clone was observed a handful of times. This sequence joins TRBV7-8 and TRBJ1-1, with D unresolved. Trimming cost V 1 base and J 1 base, with 7 bases left between them. Germline V gene lookup returns CDR1 SGHVS and CDR2 FQNEAQ. The CDR3 has 14 residues. CDR3 DNA sequence: TGTGCCAGCAGCTTAGTTTCAGGGAACACTGAAGCTTTCTTT. Translation: CASSLVSGNTEAFF.

The chain recombines TRBV28 with TRBJ2-1; weak D call: TRBD2 (6 bases). V dropped 7 bases and J dropped 0 bases, with 25 bases sitting between them. This CDR3 has 19 residues. Germline CDR1 reads MDHEN; CDR2 reads SYDVKM. The CDR3 is CASKAERRDDPSSYNEQFF. CDR3 nucleotides: TGTGCCAGCAAAGCGGAAAGGCGGGATGACCCCAGCTCCTACAATGAGCAGTTCTTC.

The chain is built from TRBV19 and TRBJ2-2; D is perhaps TRBD2 (7 bases). The germline gives CDR1 LNHDA, CDR2 SQIVND (reference sequence). This CDR3 comprises 16 residues. Trimming left V 6 bases short and J 0 bases short, with 14 bases between. The CDR3 region has the DNA TGTGCCAGTAGAATTGGGGGGGGCCCGAACACCGGGGAGCTGTTTTTT. This codes for CASRIGGGPNTGELFF.

This chain links TRBV2 with TRBJ2-7, with TRBD1 matching 9 bases. In germline, CDR1 is SNHLY, CDR2 FYNNEI. With 3 bases clipped from V and 0 bases from J, the junction kept 3 bases outside the gene matches. The length of the CDR3 is 15 residues. The CDR3 reads CASSEGTGFSYEQYF. The CDR3 DNA is TGTGCCAGCAGTGAGGGGACAGGGTTCTCCTACGAGCAGTACTTC.

The chain carries TRBV6-4 and TRBJ2-3; D might be TRBD2 (5 bases). The germline gives CDR1 MRHNA, CDR2 SNTAGT. V was trimmed by 3 bases and J by 0 bases, leaving 7 bases between them. This CDR3 contains 14 residues. The DNA for the CDR3 is TGTGCCAGCAGTGAGCGGGCCAGCACAGATACGCAGTATTTT. This encodes CASSERASTDTQYF.

This clone was detected a few times. This sequence joins TRBV9 and TRBJ1-1, with D possibly TRBD1 on 5 matching bases. In germline, CDR1 is SGDLS, CDR2 YYNGEE. V gave up 3 bases and J gave up 1 base, with 10 bases separating them. The CDR3 is made up of 14 amino acids. CDR3 region: CASSGQTANTEAFF. The CDR3 DNA reads TGTGCCAGCAGCGGACAGACAGCGAACACTGAAGCTTTCTTT.

This clone was seen just once. The V and J genes are TRBV4-1 and TRBJ2-5; the D gene is possibly TRBD2 (6 bases). The CDR3 covers 15 residues. The V gene lost 1 base and the J gene lost 3 bases, with 12 bases spanning the gap. The V gene's germline CDR1 is MGHRA and CDR2 YSYEKL. For the CDR3, the DNA is TGCGCCAGCAGCCAAGGCACGACTAGGAAAGAGACCCAGTACTTC. Residues: CASSQGTTRKETQYF.

The chain is built from TRBV28 and TRBJ1-5; D unresolved. Germline assignment: CDR1 MDHEN and CDR2 SYDVKM. The V end was cut by 8 bases, the J end by 2 bases, with 13 bases between. CDR3 size: 14 residues. As DNA, the CDR3 is TGTGCCAGCCTCGTAGGGAGAGGCAATCAGCCCCAGCATTTT. This gives the protein CASLVGRGNQPQHF.

The rearrangement joins TRBV28 to TRBJ2-1; 7 bases agree with TRBD1. The CDR3 totals 15 residues. The germline V gene encodes CDR1 MDHEN and CDR2 SYDVKM. Trimming took 2 bases from V and 4 from J; bases not matched to a gene: 5. CDR3: CASSLVQGPYNEQFF. Here the CDR3 DNA reads TGTGCCAGCAGTTTAGTACAGGGGCCTTACAATGAGCAGTTCTTC.

This chain joins TRBV27 and TRBJ2-1; D gene uncertain. There are 11 residues in the CDR3. Per germline, CDR1 MNHEY and CDR2 SMNVEV (reference sequence). Between the trimmed V and J ends, which lost 4 bases and 6 bases, there was a span of 4 bases. CDR3 coding DNA: TGTGCCAGCAGTTCTTCCAATGAGCAGTTCTTC. This translates into CASSSSNEQFF.

V gene TRBV7-9 combines with J gene TRBJ2-5; 12 bases are a match to TRBD1. CDR1 and CDR2 (germline): SEHNR, FQNEAQ (reference sequence). V shed 7 bases, J shed 3 bases, and the junction held 12 bases outside the gene matches. The CDR3 covers 17 residues. CDR3 loop: CASTDLAGTGGEETQYF. CDR3 sequence (DNA): TGTGCCAGCACCGATCTTGCCGGGACAGGGGGCGAAGAGACCCAGTACTTC.

The J gene is TRBJ1-1, the V gene TRBV5-1; 8 bases map to TRBD1. Trimming cost V 4 bases and J 10 bases; bases outside gene matches: 21. The CDR3 contains 17 residues. Germline V gene data show CDR1 as SGHRS and CDR2 as YFSETQ. The CDR3 spells CASSTSAGGAASEGAFF. The CDR3 DNA reads TGCGCCAGCAGCACCTCGGCAGGGGGCGCGGCTTCGGAAGGAGCTTTCTTT.

V gene TRBV7-3 combines with J gene TRBJ1-6; 9 bases agree with TRBD1. Germline V gene sequence: CDR1 SGHTA, CDR2 FQGTGA. V lost 1 base, J lost 4 bases, and 2 bases stayed unmatched. The CDR3 is 16 residues long. In DNA form, the CDR3 reads TGTGCCAGCAGCTTAAGAGGACAGGGGTATAATTCACCCCTCCACTTT. This gives the protein CASSLRGQGYNSPLHF.

The J gene is TRBJ2-1, the V gene TRBV5-1; tentative D call: TRBD1 (6 bases). There are 14 residues in the CDR3. Germline values: CDR1 SGHRS, CDR2 YFSETQ. V was shortened by 0 bases and J by 9 bases, with 13 bases between the two germline ends. DNA for the CDR3: TGCGCCAGCAGCTTGGAAAGGGGGACAACTGAGCAGTTCTTC. Its protein is CASSLERGTTEQFF.

This chain uses TRBV18 with TRBJ2-7; TRBD1 is a possible D gene (8 bases). Trimming left V 0 bases short and J 3 bases short, with 12 bases between. The CDR3 spans 15 residues. Germline CDR1 and CDR2: KGHSH and LQKENI. This CDR3 is CASSPPHRGGYEQYF. The CDR3 bases are TGTGCCAGCTCACCACCCCACAGGGGGGGCTACGAGCAGTACTTC.

This clone was seen only once. The chain carries TRBV27 and TRBJ1-5, with 10 bases identical to TRBD1. Per the germline V gene, CDR1 is MNHEY and CDR2 is SMNVEV (reference sequence). V lost 7 bases and J lost 6; bases outside the gene matches: 12. There are 16 residues in the CDR3. The CDR3 here is CASTLPGQGSGQPQHF. Here the CDR3 DNA reads TGTGCCAGCACCCTCCCGGGACAGGGGTCCGGTCAGCCCCAGCATTTT.

The chain combines TRBV5-1 with TRBJ1-4, with D tentatively TRBD1 (6 bases). There are 14 residues in the CDR3. V shed 2 bases and J shed 3 bases, with 8 bases lying between them. Germline lookup yields CDR1 SGHRS and CDR2 YFSETQ. The CDR3 DNA sequence: TGCGCCAGCAGCTTAGGACAGCCTAATGAAAAACTGTTTTTT. Its translation is CASSLGQPNEKLFF.

The chain couples TRBV13 to TRBJ2-1, with 15 positions matching TRBD2. V was clipped by 3 bases and J by 8 bases; unmatched bases: 2. The germline gives CDR1 PRHDT, CDR2 FYEKMQ (reference sequence). The CDR3 extends over 15 amino acids. The CDR3 spells CASSFGLAGGDEQFF. In DNA, the CDR3 is TGTGCCAGCAGCTTTGGACTAGCGGGGGGGGATGAGCAGTTCTTC.

V gene TRBV7-9 combines with J gene TRBJ1-2; 8 nucleotides line up with TRBD1. CDR1 SEHNR and CDR2 FQNEAQ come from the germline V gene (reference sequence). The CDR3 covers 14 residues. J lost 5 bases, V lost 5 bases, and 7 bases had no gene match. CDR3 sequence (DNA): TGTGCCAGCAGCGTGGACAGGGAAGGATATGGCTACACCTTC. Translating gives CASSVDREGYGYTF.

This chain uses TRBV29-1 with TRBJ1-1; TRBD1 matches at 7 bases. Germline CDR1 reads SQVTM; CDR2 reads ANQGSEA. Trimming at V came to 2 bases and at J to 2 bases, leaving 5 bases not matched to a gene. The CDR3 covers 14 residues. The CDR3 loop is CSVEPGQVNTEAFF. The CDR3 bases are TGCAGCGTTGAACCCGGACAGGTAAACACTGAAGCTTTCTTT.

The chain links TRBV7-8 to TRBJ1-5; TRBD1 aligns across 7 bases. The trim removed 1 base at V and 5 bases at J, leaving 5 bases unmatched. There are 15 residues in the CDR3. The germline CDR1 and CDR2 sequences are SGHVS and FQNEAQ. CDR3 protein: CASSLEGRGDQPQHF. In DNA, the CDR3 is TGTGCCAGCAGCTTAGAGGGCAGGGGGGATCAGCCCCAGCATTTT. The variable domain in full, completed from reference TRBV7-8 and TRBJ1-5, reads GAGVSQSPRYKVAKRGQDVALRCDPISGHVSLFWYQQALGQGPEFLTYFQNEAQLDKSGLPSDRFFAERPEGSVSTLKIQRTQQEDSAVYLCASSLEGRGDQPQHFGDGTRLSIL.

The chain combines TRBV7-9 with TRBJ2-7, with 7 bases aligning to TRBD2. The J segment lost 0 bases and the V segment lost 1 base, leaving 9 bases of the junction unmatched. There are 17 residues in the CDR3. Germline CDR1 SEHNR, CDR2 FQNEAQ (reference sequence). The CDR3 region is CASSLGFPSGRSYEQYF. The DNA for the CDR3 is TGTGCCAGCAGCTTAGGGTTCCCTAGCGGTCGCTCCTACGAGCAGTACTTC.